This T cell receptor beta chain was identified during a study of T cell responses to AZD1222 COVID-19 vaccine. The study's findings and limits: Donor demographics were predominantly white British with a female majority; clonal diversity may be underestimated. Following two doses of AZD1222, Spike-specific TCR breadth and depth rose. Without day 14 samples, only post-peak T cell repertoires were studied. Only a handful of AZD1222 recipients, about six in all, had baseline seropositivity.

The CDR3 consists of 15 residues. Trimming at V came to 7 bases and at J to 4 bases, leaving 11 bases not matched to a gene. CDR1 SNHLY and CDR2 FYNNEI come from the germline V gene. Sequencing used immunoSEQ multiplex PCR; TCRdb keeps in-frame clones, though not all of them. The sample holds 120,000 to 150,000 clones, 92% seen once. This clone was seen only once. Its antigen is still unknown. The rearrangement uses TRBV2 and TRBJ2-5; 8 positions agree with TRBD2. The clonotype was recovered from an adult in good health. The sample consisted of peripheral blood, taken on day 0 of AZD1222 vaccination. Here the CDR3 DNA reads TGTGCCAGCACAGGCGGAATAGCGGGAAGAGAGACCCAGTACTTC. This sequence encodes CASTGGIAGRETQYF.